This TCR beta chain came from a study of T cell responses to AZD1222 COVID-19 vaccine. Study results and caveats: Reports say nearly half of spike-specific TCRs go after unmutated variant regions.

About this clone: Its antigen is currently unknown.

Germline V gives CDR1 LNHDA, CDR2 SQIVND (reference sequence). This CDR3 region has 12 residues. V was pared by 6 bases and J by 4 bases, with 7 bases between. Repertoires were generated with immunoSEQ multiplex PCR, while TCRdb's copy carries only in-frame clones and drops some. The table lists around 150,000 clones, 92% of them singletons. V gene TRBV19 combines with J gene TRBJ2-1; D not certain. Sequenced here: peripheral blood, sampled on day 0 of AZD1222 vaccination. This TCR derives from an adult in good health. CDR3 DNA sequence: TGTGCCAGTAGGGGCAATTACAATGAGCAGTTCTTC. This codes for CASRGNYNEQFF.